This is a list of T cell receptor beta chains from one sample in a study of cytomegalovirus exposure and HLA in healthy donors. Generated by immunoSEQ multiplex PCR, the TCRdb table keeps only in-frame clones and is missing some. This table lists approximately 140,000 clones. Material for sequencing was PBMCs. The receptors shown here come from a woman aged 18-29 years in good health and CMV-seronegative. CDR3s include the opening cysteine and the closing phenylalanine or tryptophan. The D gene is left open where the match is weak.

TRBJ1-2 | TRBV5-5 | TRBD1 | TGTGCCAGCAGCTTGGGACCGGGACAGGGAGTTAGTGGCTACACCTTC | CASSLGPGQGVSGYTF
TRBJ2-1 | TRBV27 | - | TGTGCCAGCAGTTTATCCGGGGACAATGAGCAGTTCTTC | CASSLSGDNEQFF
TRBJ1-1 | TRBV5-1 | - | TGCGCCAGCAGCCAGGGCAAGAGCACTGAAGCTTTCTTT | CASSQGKSTEAFF
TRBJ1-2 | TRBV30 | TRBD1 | TGTGCCTGGAGTTCCGGGACAGGGGATGGCTACACCTTC | CAWSSGTGDGYTF
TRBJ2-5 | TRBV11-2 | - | TGTGCCAGCAGCCACTGGTCCTGGGAGGCGGAGACCCAGTACTTC | CASSHWSWEAETQYF
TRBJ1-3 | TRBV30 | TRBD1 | TGTGCCTGGAGTCAGGGGGGCTCTGGAAACACCATATATTTT | CAWSQGGSGNTIYF
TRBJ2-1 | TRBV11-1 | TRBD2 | TGTGCCAGCAGCGTCCTAGCGGGAGTAGTAGGTGAGCAGTTCTTC | CASSVLAGVVGEQFF
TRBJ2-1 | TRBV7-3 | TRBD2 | TGTGCCAGCAGCCGGTTAGGAACTAGCGGGAGGAATGAGCAGTTCTTC | CASSRLGTSGRNEQFF
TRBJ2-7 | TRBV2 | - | TGTGCCAGCAGGCTGGACAGGGAGGGCGAGCAGTACTTC | CASRLDREGEQYF
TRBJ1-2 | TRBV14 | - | TGTGCCAGCCCTCCGGCCCAATGGGGGGGGCGACTTACCTCTAACTATGGCTACACCTTC | CASPPAQWGGRLTSNYGYTF
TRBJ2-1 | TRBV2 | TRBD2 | TGTGCCAGCAGCGCCAGCGGGAGCGCCTACAATGAGCAGTTCTTC | CASSASGSAYNEQFF
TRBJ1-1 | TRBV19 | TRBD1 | TGTGCCAGTAGTATAGATCGAGACAGGGGTGGTGCTGAAGCTTTCTTT | CASSIDRDRGGAEAFF
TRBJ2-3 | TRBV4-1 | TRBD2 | TGCGCCAGCAGCCCCCGGGGACTAGCGGGGAGCACAGATACGCAGTATTTT | CASSPRGLAGSTDTQYF
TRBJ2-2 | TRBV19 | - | TGTGCCAGTAGCCCCACCGGGACATCAGGGGAGCTGTTTTTT | CASSPTGTSGELFF
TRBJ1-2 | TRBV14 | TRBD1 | TGTGCCAGCAGCCCGCGCTTAACAGGGGGCACCTTTGGCTACACCTTC | CASSPRLTGGTFGYTF
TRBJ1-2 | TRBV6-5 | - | TGTGCCAGCAGTAGGACATCTATTAACTATGGCTACACCTTC | CASSRTSINYGYTF
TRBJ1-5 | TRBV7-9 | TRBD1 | TGTGCCAGCAGCTTAGATCAAGGGGGCAGATATAGCAATCAGCCCCAGCATTTT | CASSLDQGGRYSNQPQHF
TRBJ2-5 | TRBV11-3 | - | TGTGCCAGCAGCTTGTCTCGTTACCAAGAGACCCAGTACTTC | CASSLSRYQETQYF
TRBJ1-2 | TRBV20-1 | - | TGCAGTGCTCTTCGGGAGGGCTACACCTTC | CSALREGYTF
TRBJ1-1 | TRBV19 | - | TGTGCCAGTAGTATAGGAGGGTTCCTTTTGGCTGAAGCTTTCTTT | CASSIGGFLLAEAFF
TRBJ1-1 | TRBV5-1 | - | TGCGCCAGCAGCTTGGAGAGGGGGTCGAACACTGAAGCTTTCTTT | CASSLERGSNTEAFF
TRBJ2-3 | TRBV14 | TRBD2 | TGTGCCAGCAGCCAAGGGACTAGCGGGTATAGCACAGATACGCAGTATTTT | CASSQGTSGYSTDTQYF
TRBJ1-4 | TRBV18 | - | TGTGCCAGCTCACGCAGCAGGGGAAGGACTAATGAAAAACTGTTTTTT | CASSRSRGRTNEKLFF
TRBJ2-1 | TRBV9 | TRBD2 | TGTGCCAGCAGCGTAGGGACTAGCGGGAGTAATGAGCAGTTCTTC | CASSVGTSGSNEQFF
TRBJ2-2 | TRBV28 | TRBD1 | TGTGCCATCCAAAGCCGGGACAGGGGTAGCACCGGGGAGCTGTTTTTT | CAIQSRDRGSTGELFF
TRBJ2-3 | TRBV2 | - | TGTGCCAGCAGCTATTATACAGGGTCGAGAACAGATACGCAGTATTTT | CASSYYTGSRTDTQYF
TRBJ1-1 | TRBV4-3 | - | TGCGCCAGCAGAGGAACGGACCGCGGGCCAGCTTTCTTT | CASRGTDRGPAFF
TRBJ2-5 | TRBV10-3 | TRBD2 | TGTGCCATCAGTGAGTCGGTTAGCGGGAGGGCGTACCAAGAGACCCAGTACTTC | CAISESVSGRAYQETQYF
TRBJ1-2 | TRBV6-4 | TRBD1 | TGTGCCAGCAGATTACAGGGGTTAGCTAACTATGGCTACACCTTC | CASRLQGLANYGYTF
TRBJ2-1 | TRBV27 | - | TGTGCCAGCAGTTTCGGGGTCAATGAGCAGTTCTTC | CASSFGVNEQFF
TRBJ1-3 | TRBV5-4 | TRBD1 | TGTGCCAGCAGCTTAGACAGGGCTGGAAACACCATATATTTT | CASSLDRAGNTIYF
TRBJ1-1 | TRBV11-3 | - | TGTGTCAGCAGCCTGCCTTACGGGTTGAACACTGAAGCTTTCTTT | CVSSLPYGLNTEAFF
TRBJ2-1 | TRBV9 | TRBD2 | TGTGCCAGCAGCGCCGGGCGGGAGAGTGAGCAGTTCTTC | CASSAGRESEQFF
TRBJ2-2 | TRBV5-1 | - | TGCGCCAGCAGCTTGCCACGCGGGGACACCGGGGAGCTGTTTTTT | CASSLPRGDTGELFF
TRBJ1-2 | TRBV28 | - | TGTGCCAGCAGACCCTTTACTAACCATGGCTACACCTTC | CASRPFTNHGYTF